Presented here are 5 T cell receptor beta chains from one specimen sequenced in a study of shared clonotypes between healthy human individuals. Naive CD8 cells were CD45RO-negative, positively selected for CCR7, excluding terminally differentiated effector memory CD45RA+ cells. Produced via immunoSEQ multiplex PCR; TCRdb's table is partial and in-frame only. Here the sample spans millions of clones, 85% to 95% being singletons. Sample: naive CD8+ T cells sorted from blood. All receptors come from a young man in good health.

The chain has TRBV29-1 and TRBJ1-2, with TRBD1 matching 7 bases. This CDR3 is built from 15 residues. V shed 7 bases, J shed 7 bases, and the junction held 18 bases outside the gene matches. CDR1 and CDR2 (germline): SQVTM, ANQGSEA. The CDR3 region has the DNA TGCAGCGCCAGACCGAGTGACAGGGTGGATGCTGGCTACACCTTC. Encoded protein: CSARPSDRVDAGYTF.

To note about this clone: Other DNA sequences in this sample translate to the same CDR3. This chain links TRBV5-1 with TRBJ2-7; 7 nucleotides match TRBD1. The length of the CDR3 is 14 residues. J lost 3 bases, V lost 0 bases, and 3 bases had no gene match. Per germline, CDR1 SGHRS and CDR2 YFSETQ. The CDR3 nucleotides are TGCGCCAGCAGCTTGGCACAGGGGTACTACGAGCAGTACTTC. The encoded protein is CASSLAQGYYEQYF.

This chain's CDR3 is CASSRTGEGNTIYF. As DNA, the CDR3 is TGTGCCAGCAGCCGGACAGGGGAAGGAAACACCATATATTTT. This sequence joins TRBV5-6 and TRBJ1-3; TRBD1 agrees at 9 bases. The CDR3 runs to 14 residues. V was pared by 4 bases and J by 4 bases, with 3 bases of the junction left unmatched. Germline values: CDR1 SGHDT, CDR2 YYEEEE.

Comments on this clone: The sample carries other DNA sequences with the same CDR3. This sequence joins TRBV6-5 and TRBJ1-1; D is uncertain. Trimming removed 6 bases from V and 1 base from J, with 9 bases in between. Germline assignment: CDR1 MNHEY and CDR2 SVGAGI. This CDR3 is built from 13 residues. CDR3 nucleotide sequence: TGTGCCAGCAGCCTTACACCGAACACTGAAGCTTTCTTT. Translation: CASSLTPNTEAFF.

This chain uses TRBV10-2 with TRBJ2-3, with D tentatively TRBD1 or TRBD2 (6 bases each). The CDR3 length is 14 residues. The germline CDR1 and CDR2 sequences are WSHSY and SAAADI. Trimming removed 6 bases at V and 2 bases at J, with 12 bases between. In DNA form, the CDR3 reads TGCGCCAGCAGAAAGGGGGGATACACAGATACGCAGTATTTT. Protein: CASRKGGYTDTQYF.